Below are 17 T cell receptor beta chains sequenced from a single sample in a study of PD-L1 blockade in urothelial cancer. Time point indicated: pretreatment peripheral blood. The assay was immunoSEQ multiplex PCR, and TCRdb's table has in-frame clones only and misses some. This table has 84,000 or so clones, more than 75% appearing once. Sequences were derived from PBMCs, sampled around atezolizumab (anti-PD-L1) treatment. These receptors came from a man aged 60 to 75 with urothelial cancer.

V gene TRBV9 combines with J gene TRBJ2-1; D is possibly TRBD1 (6 bases). The germline V gene has CDR1 SGDLS and CDR2 YYNGEE. V lost 2 bases, J lost 9 bases, and 12 bases lay in between. The CDR3 loop spans 13 amino acids. CDR3 sequence reads: CASSVRLGGEQFF. In DNA, the CDR3 is TGTGCCAGCAGCGTGAGGTTAGGGGGTGAGCAGTTCTTC.

This clone was counted only a few times. The chain recombines TRBV27 with TRBJ1-1; D ambiguous. CDR1 and CDR2 (germline): MNHEY, SMNVEV (reference sequence). The CDR3 covers 14 residues. V lost 4 bases to trimming and J lost 0 bases, with 9 bases between them. The CDR3: CASSSHAMNTEAFF. CDR3 sequence (DNA): TGTGCCAGCAGTTCCCATGCTATGAACACTGAAGCTTTCTTT.

CDR3 loop: CASSRRLAENTGELFF. The CDR3 nucleotides read TGCGCCAGCAGCCGTAGGCTAGCGGAGAACACCGGGGAGCTGTTTTTT. J is TRBJ2-2 and V is TRBV5-1, with TRBD2 matching over 7 bases. This CDR3 is built from 16 residues. Germline-derived CDR1 and CDR2 are SGHRS and YFSETQ. The V gene end was trimmed by 4 bases and the J gene end by 1 base; junction bases not matched to a gene: 7.

The rearrangement links TRBV6-5 to TRBJ1-2; no clear D. Germline V gene data show CDR1 as MNHEY and CDR2 as SVGAGI. The CDR3 has 15 amino acids. V was cut by 0 bases and J by 6 bases, with 14 bases left in between. The CDR3 is CASSYSGNPTNGYTF. CDR3 nucleotide sequence: TGTGCCAGCAGTTACTCGGGCAACCCCACGAATGGCTACACCTTC.

The chain uses TRBV15 and TRBJ2-7; D uncertain. Germline V gene lookup returns CDR1 LNHNV and CDR2 YYDKDF (reference sequence). The CDR3 totals 13 residues. Trimming cost V 1 base and J 7 bases, with 11 bases left between them. The CDR3 reads CATSRANLREQYF. The CDR3 coding sequence is TGTGCCACCAGCAGAGCTAACTTGAGGGAGCAGTACTTC. Drawing the rest from reference TRBV15 and TRBJ2-7, the complete variable domain is DAMVIQNPRYQVTQFGKPVTLSCSQTLNHNVMYWYQQKSSQAPKLLFHYYDKDFNNEADTPDNFQSRRPNTSFCFLDIRSPGLGDTAMYLCATSRANLREQYFGPGTRLTVT.

This chain connects TRBV5-6 to TRBJ2-1; D not resolved. The V end lost 0 bases, the J end lost 6 bases, and 10 bases lay between the germline ends. Germline V CDR1 and CDR2: SGHDT, YYEEEE. The CDR3 is made up of 14 amino acids. Written as DNA, the CDR3 is TGTGCCAGCAGCTTGGATCCTAGTAGCAATGAGCAGTTCTTC. The encoded protein is CASSLDPSSNEQFF. Full variable domain (remainder filled in from reference TRBV5-6 and TRBJ2-1): DAGVTQSPTHLIKTRGQQVTLRCSPKSGHDTVSWYQQALGQGPQFIFQYYEEEERQRGNFPDRFSGHQFPNYSSELNVNALLLGDSALYLCASSLDPSSNEQFFGPGTRLTVL.

The chain has TRBV27 and TRBJ1-2; maybe TRBD1 (5 bases). The CDR3 runs 15 residues. V dropped 3 bases and J dropped 8 bases, with 19 bases sitting between them. Germline assignment: CDR1 MNHEY and CDR2 SMNVEV (reference sequence). The CDR3 region is CASSFGLRGSGGYTF. The CDR3 DNA follows: TGTGCCAGCAGTTTTGGGTTAAGGGGTTCGGGCGGCTACACCTTC.

The chain joins TRBV5-1 to TRBJ1-3; the D gene is possibly TRBD1 (6 bases). CDR1 and CDR2 (germline): SGHRS, YFSETQ. Trimming cost V 4 bases and J 0 bases, with 17 bases left between them. There are 17 residues in the CDR3. The CDR3 is CASSLDRGASSGNTIYF. The CDR3 nucleotides read TGCGCCAGCAGCCTAGACCGGGGGGCGAGCTCTGGAAACACCATATATTTT.

The rearrangement uses TRBV6-1 and TRBJ1-2; unclear D gene. The V end lost 1 base, the J end lost 8 bases, and 11 bases lay between the germline ends. The CDR3 has 13 residues. Germline-derived CDR1 and CDR2 are MNHNS and SASEGT. Here the CDR3 reads CASSEEDFLGYTF. The CDR3, as DNA: TGTGCCAGCAGTGAAGAGGACTTTCTCGGCTACACCTTC.

The CDR3 protein is CASSPAGATNEKLFF. As DNA, the CDR3 is TGCGCCAGCAGCCCTGCTGGAGCAACTAATGAAAAACTGTTTTTT. This sequence joins TRBV5-1 and TRBJ1-4; D unresolved. The CDR3 loop spans 15 amino acids. V lost 4 bases and J lost 0, with 10 bases in between. Germline V lookup: CDR1 SGHRS, CDR2 YFSETQ.

A remark on this clone: The identical CDR3 is also encoded by other nucleotide sequences in the sample. The rearrangement joins TRBV5-4 to TRBJ2-1, with D perhaps matching TRBD2 (6 bases). V was trimmed by 0 bases and J by 0 bases, leaving 7 bases between them. This CDR3 contains 15 residues. Germline V gene lookup returns CDR1 SGHNT and CDR2 YYREEE (reference sequence). As DNA, the CDR3 is TGTGCCAGCAGCTTGGCCGGGAGCTCCTACAATGAGCAGTTCTTC. As protein: CASSLAGSSYNEQFF. Full variable domain (missing parts from reference TRBV5-4 and TRBJ2-1): ETGVTQSPTHLIKTRGQQVTLRCSSQSGHNTVSWYQQALGQGPQFIFQYYREEENGRGNFPPRFSGLQFPNYSSELNVNALELDDSALYLCASSLAGSSYNEQFFGPGTRLTVL.

This clone appeared a few times. The rearrangement uses TRBV5-1 and TRBJ2-3, with D unclear. The V gene lost 1 base and the J gene lost 2 bases, with 5 bases spanning the gap. Germline V gene lookup returns CDR1 SGHRS and CDR2 YFSETQ. The CDR3 is made up of 13 amino acids. The CDR3 sequence: CASSLTVTDTQYF. The CDR3 bases are TGCGCCAGCAGCTTGACTGTCACAGATACGCAGTATTTT. Full variable domain (outside the CDR3, taken from reference TRBV5-1 and TRBJ2-3): KAGVTQTPRYLIKTRGQQVTLSCSPISGHRSVSWYQQTPGQGLQFLFEYFSETQRNKGNFPGRFSGRQFSNSRSEMNVSTLELGDSALYLCASSLTVTDTQYFGPGTRLTVL.

The V gene is TRBV29-1, the J gene TRBJ1-1; 7 bases align to TRBD1. The CDR3 runs to 12 residues. The trim removed 7 bases at V and 1 base at J, leaving 3 bases unmatched. Germline V lookup: CDR1 SQVTM, CDR2 ANQGSEA. CDR3 sequence: CSAGQANTEAFF. Here the CDR3 DNA reads TGCAGCGCAGGACAGGCGAACACTGAAGCTTTCTTT.

The chain carries TRBV2 and TRBJ1-5; D may be TRBD1 (6 bases). In germline, CDR1 is SNHLY, CDR2 FYNNEI. The CDR3 covers 14 residues. The V end was cut by 7 bases, the J end by 5 bases, with 15 bases between. DNA of the CDR3: TGTGCCAGCAAGAGCGGGACAACTTATCAGCCCCAGCATTTT. Translation gives CASKSGTTYQPQHF.

This clone was counted many times. The chain joins TRBV30 to TRBJ1-1; maybe TRBD1 (5 bases). This CDR3 has 12 amino acids. Germline V gene lookup returns CDR1 GTSNPN and CDR2 SVGIG (reference sequence). Trimming cost V 1 base and J 11 bases, with 14 bases left between them. The CDR3 protein is CAWSATGFAAFF. The CDR3 DNA follows: TGTGCCTGGAGTGCAACAGGTTTTGCCGCTTTCTTT. The variable domain in full, completed from reference TRBV30 and TRBJ1-1, reads SQTIHQWPATLVQPVGSPLSLECTVEGTSNPNLYWYRQAAGRGLQLLFYSVGIGQISSEVPQNLSASRPQDRQFILSSKKLLLSDSGFYLCAWSATGFAAFFGQGTRLTVV.

This rearrangement joins TRBV19 to TRBJ2-4; 7 positions agree with TRBD1. The CDR3 covers 17 residues. CDR1 and CDR2 (germline): LNHDA, SQIVND (reference sequence). The V gene end was trimmed by 4 bases and the J gene end by 5 bases; junction bases not matched to a gene: 14. CDR3 in amino acids: CASSSKALGTEQNIQYF. The CDR3 DNA is TGTGCCAGTAGTAGTAAGGCGTTGGGGACAGAGCAAAACATTCAGTACTTC.

The CDR3 spells CASSLAYRDRGTGELFF. CDR3 nucleotides: TGTGCCAGCAGTTTAGCCTACCGGGACAGGGGTACCGGGGAGCTGTTTTTT. The chain joins TRBV27 to TRBJ2-2, with 10 nucleotides matching TRBD1. V lost 2 bases to trimming and J lost 5 bases; unmatched junction nucleotides: 8. There are 17 residues in the CDR3. Germline assignment: CDR1 MNHEY and CDR2 SMNVEV (reference sequence).